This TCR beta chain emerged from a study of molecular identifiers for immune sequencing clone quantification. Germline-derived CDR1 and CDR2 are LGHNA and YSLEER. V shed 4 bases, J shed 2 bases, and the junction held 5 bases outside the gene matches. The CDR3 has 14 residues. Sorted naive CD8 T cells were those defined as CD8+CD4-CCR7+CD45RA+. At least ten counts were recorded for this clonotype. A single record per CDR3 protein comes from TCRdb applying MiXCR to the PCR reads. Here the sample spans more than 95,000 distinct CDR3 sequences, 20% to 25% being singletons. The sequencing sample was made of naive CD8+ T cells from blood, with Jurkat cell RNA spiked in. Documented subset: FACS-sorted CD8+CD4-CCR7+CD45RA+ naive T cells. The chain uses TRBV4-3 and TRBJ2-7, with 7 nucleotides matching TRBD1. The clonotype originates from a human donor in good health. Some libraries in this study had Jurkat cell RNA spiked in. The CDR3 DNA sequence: TGCGCCAGCAGCCCCGGACAGGAAACCTACGAGCAGTACTTC. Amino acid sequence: CASSPGQETYEQYF.